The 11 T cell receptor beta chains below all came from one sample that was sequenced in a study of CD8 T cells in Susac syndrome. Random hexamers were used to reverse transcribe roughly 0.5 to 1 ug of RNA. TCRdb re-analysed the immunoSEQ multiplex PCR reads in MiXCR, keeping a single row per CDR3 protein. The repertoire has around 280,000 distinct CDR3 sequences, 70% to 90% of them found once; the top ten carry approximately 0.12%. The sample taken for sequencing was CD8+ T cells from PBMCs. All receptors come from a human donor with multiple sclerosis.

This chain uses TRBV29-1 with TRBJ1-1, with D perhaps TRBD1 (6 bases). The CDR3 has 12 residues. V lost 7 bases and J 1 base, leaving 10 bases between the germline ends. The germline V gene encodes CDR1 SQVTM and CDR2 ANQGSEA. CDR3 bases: TGCAGCGGAGGACAGCCGAACACTGAAGCTTTCTTT. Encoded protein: CSGGQPNTEAFF.

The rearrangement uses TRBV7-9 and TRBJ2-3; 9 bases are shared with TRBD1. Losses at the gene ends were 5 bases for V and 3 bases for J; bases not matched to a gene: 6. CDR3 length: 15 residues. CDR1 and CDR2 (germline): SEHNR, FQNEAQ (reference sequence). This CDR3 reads CASSLQGAGTDTQYF. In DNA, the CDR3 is TGTGCCAGCAGCCTACAGGGGGCAGGGACAGATACGCAGTATTTT. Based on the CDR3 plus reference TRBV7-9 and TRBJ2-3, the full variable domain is DTGVSQNPRHKITKRGQNVTFRCDPISEHNRLYWYRQTLGQGPEFLTYFQNEAQLEKSRLLSDRFSAERPKGSFSTLEIQRTEQGDSAMYLCASSLQGAGTDTQYFGPGTRLTVL.

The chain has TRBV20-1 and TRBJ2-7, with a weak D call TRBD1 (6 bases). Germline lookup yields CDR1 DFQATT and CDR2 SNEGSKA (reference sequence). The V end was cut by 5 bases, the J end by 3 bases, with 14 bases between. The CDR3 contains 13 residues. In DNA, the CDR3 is TGCAGTGCTTGGCCGGGACAAGACTACGAGCAGTACTTC. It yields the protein CSAWPGQDYEQYF.

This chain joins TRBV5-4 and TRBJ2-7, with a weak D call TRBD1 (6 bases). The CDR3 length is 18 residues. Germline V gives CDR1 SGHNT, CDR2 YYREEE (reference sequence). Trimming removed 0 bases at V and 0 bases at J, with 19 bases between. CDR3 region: CASSLGGGALESSYEQYF. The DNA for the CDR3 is TGTGCCAGCAGCTTGGGAGGGGGTGCGCTGGAGAGCTCCTACGAGCAGTACTTC.

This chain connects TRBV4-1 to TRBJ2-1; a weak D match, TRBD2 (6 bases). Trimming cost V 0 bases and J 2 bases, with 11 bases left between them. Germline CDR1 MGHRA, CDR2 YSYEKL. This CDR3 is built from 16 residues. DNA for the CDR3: TGCGCCAGCAGCCAAGAGGAAGCGGGTACCTACAATGAGCAGTTCTTC. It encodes CASSQEEAGTYNEQFF.

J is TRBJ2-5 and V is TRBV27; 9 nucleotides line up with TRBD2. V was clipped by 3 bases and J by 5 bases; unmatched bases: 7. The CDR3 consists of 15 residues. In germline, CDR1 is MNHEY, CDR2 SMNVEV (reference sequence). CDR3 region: CASSFLPSGIETQYF. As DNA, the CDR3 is TGTGCCAGCAGTTTTCTCCCTAGCGGGATCGAGACCCAGTACTTC.

The CDR3 nucleotides read TGCAGTGCTCCGAGGTCGACAGGGGGAATCAATCAGCCCCAGCATTTT. Residues: CSAPRSTGGINQPQHF. The chain is built from TRBV20-1 and TRBJ1-5; 9 nucleotides align to TRBD1. Germline V lookup: CDR1 DFQATT, CDR2 SNEGSKA (reference sequence). J was trimmed by 3 bases and V by 5 bases; bases with no gene match: 11. This CDR3 has 16 amino acids.

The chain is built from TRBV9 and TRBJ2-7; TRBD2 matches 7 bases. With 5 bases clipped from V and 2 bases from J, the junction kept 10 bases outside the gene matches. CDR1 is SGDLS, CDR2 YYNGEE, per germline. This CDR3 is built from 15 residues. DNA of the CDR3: TGTGCCAGCAGGCGCGGAGGCGGGAGCCCCTACGAGCAGTACTTC. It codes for CASRRGGGSPYEQYF.

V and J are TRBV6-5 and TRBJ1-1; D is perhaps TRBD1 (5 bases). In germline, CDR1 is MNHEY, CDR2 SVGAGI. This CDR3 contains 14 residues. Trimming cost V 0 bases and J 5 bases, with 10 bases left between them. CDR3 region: CASSYSGTATEAFF. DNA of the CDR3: TGTGCCAGCAGTTACTCCGGGACGGCAACTGAAGCTTTCTTT.

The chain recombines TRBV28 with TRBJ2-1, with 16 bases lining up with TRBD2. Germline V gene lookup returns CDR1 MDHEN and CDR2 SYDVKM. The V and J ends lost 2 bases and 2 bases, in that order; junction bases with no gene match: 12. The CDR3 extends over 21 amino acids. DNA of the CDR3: TGTGCCAGCAGTTTACGAAGTCCCGGGACTAGCGGGAGGGCCCCCTACAATGAGCAGTTCTTC. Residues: CASSLRSPGTSGRAPYNEQFF. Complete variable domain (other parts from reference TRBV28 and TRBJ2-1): DVKVTQSSRYLVKRTGEKVFLECVQDMDHENMFWYRQDPGLGLRLIYFSYDVKMKEKGDIPEGYSVSREKKERFSLILESASTNQTSMYLCASSLRSPGTSGRAPYNEQFFGPGTRLTVL.

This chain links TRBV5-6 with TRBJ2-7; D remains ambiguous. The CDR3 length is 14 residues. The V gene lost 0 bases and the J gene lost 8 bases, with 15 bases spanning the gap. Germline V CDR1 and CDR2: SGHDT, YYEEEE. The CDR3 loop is CASSLGGGRAQQYF. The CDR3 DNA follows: TGTGCCAGCAGCTTGGGGGGTGGACGGGCCCAGCAGTACTTC.